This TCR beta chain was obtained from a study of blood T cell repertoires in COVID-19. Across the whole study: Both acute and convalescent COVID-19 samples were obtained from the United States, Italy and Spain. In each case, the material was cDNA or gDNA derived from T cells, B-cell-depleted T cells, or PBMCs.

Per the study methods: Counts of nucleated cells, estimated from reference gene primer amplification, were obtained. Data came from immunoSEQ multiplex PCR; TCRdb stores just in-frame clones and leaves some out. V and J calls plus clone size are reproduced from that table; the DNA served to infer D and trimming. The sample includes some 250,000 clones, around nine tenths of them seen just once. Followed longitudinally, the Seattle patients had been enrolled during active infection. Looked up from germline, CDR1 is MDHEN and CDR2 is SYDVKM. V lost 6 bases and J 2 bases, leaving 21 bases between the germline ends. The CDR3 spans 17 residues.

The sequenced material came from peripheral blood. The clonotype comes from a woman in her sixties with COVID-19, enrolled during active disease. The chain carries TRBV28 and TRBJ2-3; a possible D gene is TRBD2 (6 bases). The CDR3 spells CASSLSSGLAYTDTQYF. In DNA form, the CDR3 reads TGTGCCAGCAGCCTTTCTTCTGGGCTAGCGTACACAGATACGCAGTATTTT. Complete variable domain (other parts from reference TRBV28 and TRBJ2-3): DVKVTQSSRYLVKRTGEKVFLECVQDMDHENMFWYRQDPGLGLRLIYFSYDVKMKEKGDIPEGYSVSREKKERFSLILESASTNQTSMYLCASSLSSGLAYTDTQYFGPGTRLTVL.